This T cell receptor (beta chain) derives from a study of blood T cells in healthy people across ages. This clonotype occurred many times. The antigen remains unidentified. Using a J-beta primer mix together with a sample-barcoded 5' primer, a second PCR was run for about 7 to 12 cycles. Each cDNA molecule received a tag from a template-switch adaptor that had 12 random nucleotides. TCRdb re-called the 5' RACE reads through MiXCR, storing one row per CDR3 protein. Of hundreds of thousands of distinct CDR3 sequences listed, 29% are singletons. Study-wide points: Conclusively comparing naive with antigen-experienced cells was impossible with unsorted PBMCs. Diversity figures derived from one million T cells were judged to underestimate the true value.

The CDR3 consists of 17 residues. Germline CDR1 SGHAT, CDR2 FQNNGV. V shed 5 bases, J shed 1 base, and the junction held 11 bases outside the gene matches. Each of the donors had roughly 10 milliliters of peripheral blood drawn into EDTA-treated Vacutainer tubes. V is TRBV11-2 and J is TRBJ2-4, with 7 bases lining up with TRBD1. The receptor was isolated from an elderly woman in good health. Material: blood. CDR3 DNA: TGTGCCAGCAGCCTAGGGATGACAGGGTTGGCCAAAAACATTCAGTACTTC. It specifies CASSLGMTGLAKNIQYF.